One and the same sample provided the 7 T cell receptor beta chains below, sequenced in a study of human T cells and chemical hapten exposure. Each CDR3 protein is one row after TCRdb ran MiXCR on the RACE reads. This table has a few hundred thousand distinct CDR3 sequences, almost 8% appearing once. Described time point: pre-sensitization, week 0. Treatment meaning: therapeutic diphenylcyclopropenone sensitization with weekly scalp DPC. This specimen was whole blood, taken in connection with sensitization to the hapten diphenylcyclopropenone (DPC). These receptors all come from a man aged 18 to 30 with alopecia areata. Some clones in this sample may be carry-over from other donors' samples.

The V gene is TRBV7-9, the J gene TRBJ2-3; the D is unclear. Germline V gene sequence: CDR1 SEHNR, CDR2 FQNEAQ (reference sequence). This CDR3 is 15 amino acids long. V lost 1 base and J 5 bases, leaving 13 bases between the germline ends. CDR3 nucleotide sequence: TGTGCCAGCAGCTTAGGCAGGCGCATTGGAGATACGCAGTATTTT. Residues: CASSLGRRIGDTQYF.

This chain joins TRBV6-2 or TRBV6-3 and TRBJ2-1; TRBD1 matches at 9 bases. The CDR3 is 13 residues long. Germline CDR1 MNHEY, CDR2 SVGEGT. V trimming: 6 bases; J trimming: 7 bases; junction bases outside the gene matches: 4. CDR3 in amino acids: CASRRQGGNEQFF. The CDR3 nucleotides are TGTGCCAGCAGACGACAGGGGGGAAATGAGCAGTTCTTC.

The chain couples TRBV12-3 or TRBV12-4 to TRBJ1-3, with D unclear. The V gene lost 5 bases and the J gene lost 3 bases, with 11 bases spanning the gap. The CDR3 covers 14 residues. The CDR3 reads CASSHRLNGNTIYF. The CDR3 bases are TGTGCCAGCAGTCACCGTCTTAATGGAAACACCATATATTTT.

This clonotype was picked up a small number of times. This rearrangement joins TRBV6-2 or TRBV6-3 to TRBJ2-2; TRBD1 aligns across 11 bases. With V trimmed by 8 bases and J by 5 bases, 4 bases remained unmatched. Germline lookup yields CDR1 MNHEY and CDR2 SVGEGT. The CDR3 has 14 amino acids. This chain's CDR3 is CASRGQGETGELFF. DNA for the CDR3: TGTGCCAGCCGGGGACAGGGGGAGACCGGGGAGCTGTTTTTT.

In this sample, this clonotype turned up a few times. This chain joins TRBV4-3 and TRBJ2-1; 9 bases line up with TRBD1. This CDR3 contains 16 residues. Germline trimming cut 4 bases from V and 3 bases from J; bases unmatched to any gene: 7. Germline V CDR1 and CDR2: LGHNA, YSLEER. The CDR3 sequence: CASSPEADRGYNEQFF. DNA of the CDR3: TGCGCCAGCAGCCCCGAGGCGGACAGGGGCTACAATGAGCAGTTCTTC.

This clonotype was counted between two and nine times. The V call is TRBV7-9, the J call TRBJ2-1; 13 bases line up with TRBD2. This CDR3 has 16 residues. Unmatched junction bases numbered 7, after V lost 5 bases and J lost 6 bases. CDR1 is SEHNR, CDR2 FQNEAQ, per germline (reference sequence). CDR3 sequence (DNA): TGTGCCAGCAGCCCGCTACTAGCGGGGGGGTCCAATGAGCAGTTCTTC. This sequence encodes CASSPLLAGGSNEQFF.

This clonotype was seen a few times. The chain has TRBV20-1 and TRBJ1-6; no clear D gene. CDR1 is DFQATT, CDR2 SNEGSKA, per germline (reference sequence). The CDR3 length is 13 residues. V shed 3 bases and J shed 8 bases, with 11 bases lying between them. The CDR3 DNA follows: TGCAGTGCTAGGACTGTCGGGGATTCACCCCTCCACTTT. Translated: CSARTVGDSPLHF.